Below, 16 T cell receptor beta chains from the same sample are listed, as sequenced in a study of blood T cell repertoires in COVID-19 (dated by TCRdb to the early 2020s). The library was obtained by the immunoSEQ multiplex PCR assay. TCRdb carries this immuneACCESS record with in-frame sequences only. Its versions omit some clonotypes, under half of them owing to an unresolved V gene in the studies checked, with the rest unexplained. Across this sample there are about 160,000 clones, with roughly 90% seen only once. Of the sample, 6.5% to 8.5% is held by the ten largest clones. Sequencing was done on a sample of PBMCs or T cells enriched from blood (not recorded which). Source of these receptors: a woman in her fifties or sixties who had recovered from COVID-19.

CDR3 in amino acids: CASSYGVSGAYNEQFF. As DNA, the CDR3 is TGTGCCAGCAGTTACGGGGTTAGCGGGGCCTACAATGAGCAGTTCTTC. V and J are TRBV6-5 and TRBJ2-1, with 8 bases matching TRBD2. CDR1 is MNHEY and CDR2 is SVGAGI in the germline V gene. The CDR3 is 16 amino acids. The junction had 5 bases not matched to a gene; V was cut back by 2 bases and J by 2 bases.

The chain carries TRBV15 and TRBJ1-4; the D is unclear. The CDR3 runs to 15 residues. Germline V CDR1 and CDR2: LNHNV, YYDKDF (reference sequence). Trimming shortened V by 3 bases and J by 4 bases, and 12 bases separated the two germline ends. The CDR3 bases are TGTGCCACCAGCAGCGCCCTGGACTTTAATGAAAAACTGTTTTTT. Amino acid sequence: CATSSALDFNEKLFF.

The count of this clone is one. The CDR3 DNA reads as TGTGCCAGCAGCCCCGGGGTGATAGCGGGGGGGCAGCGGGAGACCCAGTACTTC. It encodes CASSPGVIAGGQRETQYF. The J gene is TRBJ2-5, the V gene TRBV7-3, with 11 bases aligning to TRBD2. Germline-derived CDR1 and CDR2 are SGHTA and FQGTGA. V was clipped by 5 bases and J by 5 bases; unmatched bases: 16. This CDR3 spans 18 amino acids.

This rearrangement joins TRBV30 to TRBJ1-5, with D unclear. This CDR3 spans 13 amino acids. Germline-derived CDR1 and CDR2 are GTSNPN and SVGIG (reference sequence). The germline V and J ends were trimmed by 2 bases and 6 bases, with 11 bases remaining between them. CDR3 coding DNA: TGTGCCTGGAGTCCCGGCGGGCGTCAGCCCCAGCATTTT. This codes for CAWSPGGRQPQHF.

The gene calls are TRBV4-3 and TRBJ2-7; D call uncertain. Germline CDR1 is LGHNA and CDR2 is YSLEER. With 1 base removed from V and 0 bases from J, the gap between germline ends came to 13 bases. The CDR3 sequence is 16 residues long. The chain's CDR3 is CASSQGLRPSSYEQYF. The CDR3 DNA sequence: TGCGCCAGCAGCCAAGGCTTGCGCCCGAGCTCCTACGAGCAGTACTTC.

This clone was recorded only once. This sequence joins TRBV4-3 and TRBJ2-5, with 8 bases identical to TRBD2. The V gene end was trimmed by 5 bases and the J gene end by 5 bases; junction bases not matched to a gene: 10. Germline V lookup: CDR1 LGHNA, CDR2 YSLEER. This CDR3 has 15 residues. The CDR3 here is CASSSRSGGTETQYF. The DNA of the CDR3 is TGCGCCAGCAGCAGTCGGAGCGGGGGCACGGAGACCCAGTACTTC.

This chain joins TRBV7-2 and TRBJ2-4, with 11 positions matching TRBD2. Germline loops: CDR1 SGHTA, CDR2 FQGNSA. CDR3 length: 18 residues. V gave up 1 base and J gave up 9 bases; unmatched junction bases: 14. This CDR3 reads CASSLGPLAGGPGSIQYF. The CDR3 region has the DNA TGTGCCAGCAGCTTAGGCCCTCTAGCGGGGGGCCCCGGAAGCATTCAGTACTTC.

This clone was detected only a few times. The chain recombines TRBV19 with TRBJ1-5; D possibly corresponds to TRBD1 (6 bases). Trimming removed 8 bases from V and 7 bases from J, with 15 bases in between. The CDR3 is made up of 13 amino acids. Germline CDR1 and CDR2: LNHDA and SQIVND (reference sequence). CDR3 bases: TGTGCCAGTCCCTCCAGGGGTAAGCAGCCCCAGCATTTT. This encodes CASPSRGKQPQHF.

CDR3 sequence (DNA): TGTGCCAGCTCACCGGCCAGGATTGGTGATGAAGCTTTCTTT. It specifies CASSPARIGDEAFF. V is TRBV18 and J is TRBJ1-1; D gene ambiguous. This CDR3 has 14 residues. Between the trimmed V and J ends, which lost 3 bases and 7 bases, there was a span of 15 bases. The germline V gene has CDR1 KGHSH and CDR2 LQKENI.

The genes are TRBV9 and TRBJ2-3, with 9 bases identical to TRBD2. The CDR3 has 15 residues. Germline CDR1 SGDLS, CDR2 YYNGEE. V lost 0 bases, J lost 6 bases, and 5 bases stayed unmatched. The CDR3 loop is CASSVVSGGRDTQYF. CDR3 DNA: TGTGCCAGCAGCGTAGTAAGCGGGGGGAGGGATACGCAGTATTTT.

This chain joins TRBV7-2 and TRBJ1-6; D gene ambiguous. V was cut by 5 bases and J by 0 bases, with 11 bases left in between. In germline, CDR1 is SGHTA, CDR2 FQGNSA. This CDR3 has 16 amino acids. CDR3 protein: CASSPRISSYNSPLHF. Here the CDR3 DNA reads TGTGCCAGCAGCCCGAGGATTAGCTCCTATAATTCACCCCTCCACTTT.

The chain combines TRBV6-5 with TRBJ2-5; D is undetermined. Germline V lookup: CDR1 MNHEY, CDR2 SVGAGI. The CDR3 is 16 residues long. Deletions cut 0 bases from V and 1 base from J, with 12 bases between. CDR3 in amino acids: CASSYSGTRPQETQYF. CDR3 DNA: TGTGCCAGCAGTTACTCTGGAACGAGGCCCCAAGAGACCCAGTACTTC.

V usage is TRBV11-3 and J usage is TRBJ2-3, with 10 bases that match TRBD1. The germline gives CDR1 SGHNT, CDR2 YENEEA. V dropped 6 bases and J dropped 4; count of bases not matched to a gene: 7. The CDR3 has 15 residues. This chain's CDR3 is CASRKGTGDPDTQYF. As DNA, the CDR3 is TGTGCCAGCAGAAAGGGGACAGGGGACCCAGATACGCAGTATTTT.

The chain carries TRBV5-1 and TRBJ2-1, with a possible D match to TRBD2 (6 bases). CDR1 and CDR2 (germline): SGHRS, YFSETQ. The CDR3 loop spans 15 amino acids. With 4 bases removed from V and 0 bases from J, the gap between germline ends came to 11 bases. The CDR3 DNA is TGCGCCAGCAGCCTCGGGGGTCCCTCCTACAATGAGCAGTTCTTC. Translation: CASSLGGPSYNEQFF.

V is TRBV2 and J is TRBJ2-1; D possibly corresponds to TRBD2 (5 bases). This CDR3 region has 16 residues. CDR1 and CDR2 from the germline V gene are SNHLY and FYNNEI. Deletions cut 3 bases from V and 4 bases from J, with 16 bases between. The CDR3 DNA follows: TGTGCCAGCAGTGAGACGGCGGAGGCGGCGTACAATGAGCAGTTCTTC. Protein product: CASSETAEAAYNEQFF.

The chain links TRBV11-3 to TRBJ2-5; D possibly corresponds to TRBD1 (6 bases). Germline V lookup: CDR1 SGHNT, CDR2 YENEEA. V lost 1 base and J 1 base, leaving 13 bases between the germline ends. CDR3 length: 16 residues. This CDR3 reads CASSLGIRGTQETQYF. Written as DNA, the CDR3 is TGTGCCAGCAGCTTAGGAATCAGGGGAACCCAAGAGACCCAGTACTTC.